The entry below gives a single T cell receptor (beta chain) sequence along with its context. The data originate from a study of blood T cell repertoires in COVID-19. The repertoire was sequenced with immunoSEQ multiplex PCR; TCRdb's copy has only in-frame clones and lacks some. The sample lists some 110,000 clones, about four fifths occurring once. Germline V gene data show CDR1 as KGHDR and CDR2 as SFDVKD. V shed 4 bases, J shed 3 bases, and the junction held 4 bases outside the gene matches. The CDR3 is 15 amino acids. This TCR was recovered from a man aged 55 to 70 with active or convalescent COVID-19. Specimen: peripheral blood. The chain links TRBV24-1 to TRBJ2-7; 11 nucleotides line up with TRBD2. The CDR3 here is CATSEPTSGVYEQYF. The CDR3 nucleotides are TGTGCCACCAGTGAACCGACTAGCGGGGTCTACGAGCAGTACTTC.